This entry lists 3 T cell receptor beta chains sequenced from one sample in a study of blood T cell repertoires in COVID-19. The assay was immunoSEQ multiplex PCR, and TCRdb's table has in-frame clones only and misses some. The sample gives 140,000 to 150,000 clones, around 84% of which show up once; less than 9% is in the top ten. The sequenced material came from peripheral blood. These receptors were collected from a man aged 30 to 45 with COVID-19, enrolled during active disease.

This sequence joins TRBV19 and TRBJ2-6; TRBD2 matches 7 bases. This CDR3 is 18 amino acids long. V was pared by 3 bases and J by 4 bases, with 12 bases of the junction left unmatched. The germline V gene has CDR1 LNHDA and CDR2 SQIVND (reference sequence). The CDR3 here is CASSIGWTRLSGANVLTF. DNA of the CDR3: TGTGCCAGTAGTATTGGCTGGACTAGACTTTCGGGGGCCAACGTCCTGACTTTC.

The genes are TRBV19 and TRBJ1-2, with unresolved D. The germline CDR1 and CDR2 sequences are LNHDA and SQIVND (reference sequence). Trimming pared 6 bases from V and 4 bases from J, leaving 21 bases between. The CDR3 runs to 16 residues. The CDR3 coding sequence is TGTGCCAGTAGCCATCTCTCTCGGGGAACGCTCTATGGCTACACCTTC. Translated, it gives CASSHLSRGTLYGYTF.

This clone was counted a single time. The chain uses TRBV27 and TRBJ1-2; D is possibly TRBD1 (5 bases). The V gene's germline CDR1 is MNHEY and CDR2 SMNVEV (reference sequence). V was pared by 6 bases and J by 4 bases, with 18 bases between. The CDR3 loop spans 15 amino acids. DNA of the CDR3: TGTGCCAGCAGAACCGGTGAAGGGGTTGGCTATGGCTACACCTTC. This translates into CASRTGEGVGYGYTF.